These T cell receptor beta chains were read from a single sample in a study of cytomegalovirus exposure and HLA in healthy donors. The table came from immunoSEQ multiplex PCR; TCRdb's copy has only in-frame clones and leaves some out. Of 140,000 to 150,000 clones in the sample, 60% to 80% were seen once. Sequencing used PBMCs. All receptors derive from a middle-aged woman in good health and CMV-seropositive. The CDR3 runs from the conserved cysteine through the conserved F or W. D genes are given only for firm matches. Clone size appears in some rows only: once, few, many, or a class for an expanded clone.

d_gene,abundance,v_gene,j_gene,CDR3nt,CDR3aa
TRBD1,NA,TRBV28,TRBJ1-2,TGTGCCAGCAGTCTCGGGACAGGGCCTAACTATGGCTACACCTTC,CASSLGTGPNYGYTF
NA,NA,TRBV7-2,TRBJ2-5,TGTGCCAGCAGCTTGGGGGCCCGGGAGACCCAGTACTTC,CASSLGARETQYF
TRBD1,NA,TRBV28,TRBJ1-5,TGTGCCAGCAGTTTATCCGGGACAGGGGGTCAGCCCCAGCATTTT,CASSLSGTGGQPQHF
TRBD1,NA,TRBV13,TRBJ2-7,TGTGCCAGCAGCCCACGGGACAGAACCTACGAGCAGTACTTC,CASSPRDRTYEQYF
TRBD1,NA,TRBV2,TRBJ1-6,TGTGCCAGCAGTGAAACCGGGACAGGAAATTCACCCCTCCACTTT,CASSETGTGNSPLHF
TRBD1,NA,TRBV27,TRBJ1-2,TGTGCCAGCAGTACCGGACAGGGGGCCGGCTACACCTTC,CASSTGQGAGYTF
NA,NA,TRBV5-4,TRBJ2-1,TGTGCCAGCAGCTCCCCTCCGGGATCCTACAATGAGCAGTTCTTC,CASSSPPGSYNEQFF
NA,NA,TRBV10-3,TRBJ1-2,TGTGCCATCAGTGGGGTCCAGGGTGGTCCCTATGGCTACACCTTC,CAISGVQGGPYGYTF
NA,NA,TRBV7-9,TRBJ2-6,TGTTCCAGCAGCTTAGCTTCAGGTCCCCTAATGTCCAACGTCCTGACTTTC,CSSSLASGPLMSNVLTF
TRBD2,NA,TRBV6-6,TRBJ2-2,TGTGCCAGCAGTTACCGTAGCGGGGGCACCGGGGAGCTGTTTTTT,CASSYRSGGTGELFF
TRBD1,NA,TRBV10-3,TRBJ1-2,TGTGCCATCAGTGAGTCGAGGGACAGAGCTAACTATGGCTACACCTTC,CAISESRDRANYGYTF
NA,NA,TRBV14,TRBJ1-1,TGTGCCAGCACCACACAGTTGAACACTGAAGCTTTCTTT,CASTTQLNTEAFF
NA,NA,TRBV12-5,TRBJ1-2,TGTGCTAGTGGTTTGAGTCTGGGCGGCTACACCTTC,CASGLSLGGYTF
NA,NA,TRBV6-6,TRBJ1-5,TGTGCCAGCAGTTACCTCTTTGATCAGCCCCAGCATTTT,CASSYLFDQPQHF
NA,once,TRBV6-1,TRBJ1-1,TGTGCCAGCAGCCCACTCCTAATGTGGAGCGAAGCTTTCTTT,CASSPLLMWSEAFF